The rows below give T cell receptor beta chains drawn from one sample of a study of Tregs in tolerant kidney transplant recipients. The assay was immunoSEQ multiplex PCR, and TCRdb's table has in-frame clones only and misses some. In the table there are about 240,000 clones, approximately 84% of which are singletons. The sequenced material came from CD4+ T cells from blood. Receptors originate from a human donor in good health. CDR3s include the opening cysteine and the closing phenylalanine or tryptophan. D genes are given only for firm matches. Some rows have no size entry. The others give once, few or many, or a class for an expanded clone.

TGTGCCAGCAGCTTAACGGGCAGCTCCTACGAGCAGTACTTC | CASSLTGSSYEQYF | NA | TRBJ2-7 | 14 | NA | TRBV7-9
TGTGCCAGCAGCTTAGGTCGGAACACTGAAGCTTTCTTT | CASSLGRNTEAFF | NA | TRBJ1-1 | 13 | NA | TRBV11-3
TGTGCCAGCTCACCAGACAGTTCAAACACTGAAGCTTTCTTT | CASSPDSSNTEAFF | NA | TRBJ1-1 | 14 | NA | TRBV18
TGCGCCAGCAAAACGGGACAGGGGGTCTACGAGCAGTACTTC | CASKTGQGVYEQYF | NA | TRBJ2-7 | 14 | TRBD1 | TRBV5-1
TGTGCCAGCGGTACCTTCTACGAGCAGTACTTC | CASGTFYEQYF | NA | TRBJ2-7 | 11 | NA | TRBV6-6
TGTGCCAGCTCACAGGCTAGCGGGTATACCTCTAACGAGCAGTACTTC | CASSQASGYTSNEQYF | NA | TRBJ2-7 | 16 | TRBD2 | TRBV18
TGCGCCAGCAGCGTAGACCGGGACTCAAGCTATGGCTACACCTTC | CASSVDRDSSYGYTF | NA | TRBJ1-2 | 15 | NA | TRBV5-1
TGTGCCAGCAGCTTCTGGACCAAATCCTACGAGCAGTACTTC | CASSFWTKSYEQYF | few | TRBJ2-7 | 14 | NA | TRBV7-2
TGCGCCAGCAGCTTAACGGGGGCGAGCACTGAAGCTTTCTTT | CASSLTGASTEAFF | NA | TRBJ1-1 | 14 | NA | TRBV5-1
TGTGCCAGCAGCCTCAGACCAGACACTGAAGCTTTCTTT | CASSLRPDTEAFF | NA | TRBJ1-1 | 13 | NA | TRBV5-4
TGTGCCAGCAGTGAAGCTCGATACGAGCAGTACTTC | CASSEARYEQYF | NA | TRBJ2-7 | 12 | NA | TRBV6-5
TGTGCCAGCCTTGACAGGGTCCCCGGGGAGCTGTTTTTT | CASLDRVPGELFF | NA | TRBJ2-2 | 13 | TRBD1 | TRBV6-5
TGCGCCAGCAGCTATACTAGCGGGGGGGCCGGAAGCTCCTACAATGAGCAGTTCTTC | CASSYTSGGAGSSYNEQFF | NA | TRBJ2-1 | 19 | TRBD2 | TRBV4-1
TGTGCCAGCAGCGGGGGTCCGTTTGATTACGAGCAGTACTTC | CASSGGPFDYEQYF | NA | TRBJ2-7 | 14 | NA | TRBV9
TGTGCCAGCTCACGACAGGAGGCTGAAGCTTTCTTT | CASSRQEAEAFF | NA | TRBJ1-1 | 12 | NA | TRBV18
TGCGCCAGCAGCCAAGTCCGGAGACTAGCGGGATCCGAGCAGTACTTC | CASSQVRRLAGSEQYF | NA | TRBJ2-7 | 16 | TRBD2 | TRBV4-1
TGTGCCAGCAGCAAAGACAGGGGGATTCAGCCCCAGCATTTT | CASSKDRGIQPQHF | few | TRBJ1-5 | 14 | TRBD1 | TRBV6-1
TGCGCCAGCAGCTTGGCCCCGGGAGTTTCCTACGAGCAGTACTTC | CASSLAPGVSYEQYF | NA | TRBJ2-7 | 15 | NA | TRBV5-1
TGTGCCAGTAGTTTTACCGGGACCGAGTCCCTGTTTTTT | CASSFTGTESLFF | NA | TRBJ2-2 | 13 | NA | TRBV19
TGCGCCAGCAGCTCCCCCGGGGTCTACGAGCAGTACTTC | CASSSPGVYEQYF | NA | TRBJ2-7 | 13 | NA | TRBV5-1
TGTGCCAGCAGCTTGGGTGGGGGCTATGGCTACACCTTC | CASSLGGGYGYTF | NA | TRBJ1-2 | 13 | NA | TRBV5-4
TGTGCCAGCAGCGTCGAGGTCTACCCGACGGCGAGGAATGAGCAGTTCTTC | CASSVEVYPTARNEQFF | once | TRBJ2-1 | 17 | NA | TRBV11-2
TGTGCCAGCAGCCAGGGGACAGGGATCTACGAGCAGTACTTC | CASSQGTGIYEQYF | NA | TRBJ2-7 | 14 | TRBD1 | TRBV7-9
TGTGCCAGCAGCTTAGTTGTCAGCAGCACCGGGGAGCTGTTTTTT | CASSLVVSSTGELFF | NA | TRBJ2-2 | 15 | NA | TRBV11-2
TGTGCCAGCAGTGAATTAGGGGGGGAACAAGACTATGGCTACACCTTC | CASSELGGEQDYGYTF | NA | TRBJ1-2 | 16 | NA | TRBV2
TGTGCCAGCAGGAGGGAAGACTATGGCTACACCTTC | CASRREDYGYTF | NA | TRBJ1-2 | 12 | NA | TRBV2